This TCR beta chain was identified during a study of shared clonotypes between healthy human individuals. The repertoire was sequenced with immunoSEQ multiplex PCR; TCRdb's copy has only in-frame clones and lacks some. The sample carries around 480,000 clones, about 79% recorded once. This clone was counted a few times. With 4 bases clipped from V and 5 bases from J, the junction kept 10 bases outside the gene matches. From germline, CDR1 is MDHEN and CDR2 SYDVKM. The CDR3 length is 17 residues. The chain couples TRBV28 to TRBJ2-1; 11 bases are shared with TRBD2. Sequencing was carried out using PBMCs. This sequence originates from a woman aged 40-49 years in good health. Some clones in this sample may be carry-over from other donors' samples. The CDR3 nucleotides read TGTGCCAGCAGTTCGATTATGACTAGCGGGACTAACAATGAGCAGTTCTTC. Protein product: CASSSIMTSGTNNEQFF.